This TCR beta chain originates from a study of blood T cell repertoires in COVID-19. This CDR3 region has 15 residues. Germline CDR1 reads SGHTA; CDR2 reads FQGNSA. V shed 5 bases, J shed 8 bases, and the junction held 7 bases outside the gene matches. In the original analysis: Reference gene primer amplification yielded estimated nucleated cell counts. Assay used: immunoSEQ multiplex PCR; TCRdb lists only in-frame clones, some missing. V and J calls and clone size follow that table, whereas D and trimming were derived from the DNA. The sample has about 320,000 clones; about 83% are singletons. Sequenced input: peripheral blood. V is TRBV7-2 and J is TRBJ2-1, with TRBD2 matching over 12 bases. The source of this sequence is a woman aged 45-65 years with acute or convalescent COVID-19. Here the CDR3 DNA reads TGTGCCAGCAGCCAGGGTCGACTAGCGGGAGATGAGCAGTTCTTC. It yields the protein CASSQGRLAGDEQFF.